The T cell receptor beta chain under discussion was sequenced for a study of T cells in Graves' hyperthyroidism and ophthalmopathy. Study-wide context: Blood from the periphery was taken at initial diagnosis, before any treatment. Findings and limits, study-wide: Ophthalmopathy, as predicted by the model, came a median roughly 6.5 months after the prediction.

In this sample, this clonotype turned up many times. Its antigen is unidentified. CDR3 length: 16 amino acids. Germline CDR1 MDHEN, CDR2 SYDVKM. Trimming took 5 bases from V and 0 from J; bases not matched to a gene: 6. No progression to ophthalmopathy during 18 months of follow-up defined stable disease. The PBMCs studied were ones that came from about 10 ml fresh peripheral blood. Amplified TCR beta CDR3 regions derived from RNA transcripts. HTBI primers were used for first-round RT-PCR of the TCR CDR3. TCRdb itself ran the multiplex PCR reads through MiXCR, one entry per CDR3 protein. This table holds some 400,000 distinct CDR3 sequences, roughly 13% found once.

The chain uses TRBV28 and TRBJ1-5; 8 nucleotides agree with TRBD1. The sequencing input was blood. The sequence came from a woman aged 55-69 years with Graves' hyperthyroidism. This CDR3 is CASSPGTGVSNQPQHF. CDR3 in DNA: TGTGCCAGCAGTCCGGGGACAGGAGTTAGCAATCAGCCCCAGCATTTT.